The rows below give T cell receptor beta chains drawn from one sample of a study of cytomegalovirus exposure and HLA in healthy donors. Method: immunoSEQ multiplex PCR; TCRdb's copy keeps in-frame clones and lacks some. This sample has tens of thousands of clones, with roughly 79% found just once. What was sequenced was PBMCs. These receptors originate from a woman aged 25 to 39 in good health and CMV-seronegative. The CDR3 runs from the conserved cysteine through the conserved F or W. A D gene is named only where the DNA matches it firmly. Not every row has a clone size; where given, it reads once, few, many or a size class.

d_gene,v_gene,abundance,j_gene,CDR3aa,CDR3nt
-,TRBV15,-,TRBJ2-2,CATSRGGGSNTGELFF,TGTGCCACCAGCAGAGGAGGGGGATCCAACACCGGGGAGCTGTTTTTT
-,TRBV27,-,TRBJ1-5,CASTQGNQPQHF,TGTGCCAGCACGCAGGGGAATCAGCCCCAGCATTTT
TRBD1,TRBV7-9,-,TRBJ2-7,CSSSYFRGQGSYEQYF,TGTTCCAGCAGCTACTTTAGGGGACAGGGATCCTACGAGCAGTACTTC
TRBD1,TRBV7-6,-,TRBJ2-5,CASSARQGSYVTQYF,TGTGCCAGCAGCGCGCGACAGGGAAGCTATGTGACCCAGTACTTC
TRBD1,TRBV28,few,TRBJ2-5,CASSSRTGRFTGTQYF,TGTGCCAGCAGTTCCAGGACAGGTCGTTTCACCGGTACCCAGTACTTC
-,TRBV25-1,-,TRBJ2-4,CASRNHGGTVAKNIQYF,TGTGCCAGCAGGAACCATGGGGGGACCGTAGCCAAAAACATTCAGTACTTC
-,TRBV5-1,-,TRBJ2-3,CASRVAGSTDTQYF,TGCGCCAGCAGGGTCGCGGGGAGCACAGATACGCAGTATTTT
TRBD2,TRBV4-3,-,TRBJ2-1,CASSHKRGPYGEQFF,TGCGCCAGCAGCCACAAGCGGGGACCTTACGGTGAGCAGTTCTTC
-,TRBV7-2,-,TRBJ1-1,CASSSDTNTEAFF,TGTGCCAGCAGCTCAGATACGAACACTGAAGCTTTCTTT
-,TRBV19,-,TRBJ2-2,CASKRADTGELFF,TGTGCCAGTAAGCGGGCCGACACCGGGGAGCTGTTTTTT
TRBD1,TRBV28,-,TRBJ2-1,CASSGTGGWNEQFF,TGTGCCAGCAGTGGGACAGGGGGTTGGAATGAGCAGTTCTTC
-,TRBV4-1,-,TRBJ2-7,CASSQEDSLYEQYF,TGCGCCAGCAGCCAAGAGGACAGCCTGTACGAGCAGTACTTC
-,TRBV29-1,-,TRBJ1-3,CSVENPLLNTIYF,TGCAGCGTTGAAAATCCCCTTCTAAACACCATATATTTT
TRBD2,TRBV4-3,-,TRBJ2-7,CASSQGVLTGGPPILVYYEQYF,TGCGCCAGCAGCCAGGGGGTTCTTACGGGAGGGCCTCCTATCCTTGTCTACTACGAGCAGTACTTC
TRBD1,TRBV5-1,-,TRBJ1-1,CASRGQLNTEAFF,TGCGCCAGCAGGGGACAGTTGAACACTGAAGCTTTCTTT
-,TRBV7-8,-,TRBJ1-3,CASSPDRNTIYF,TGTGCCAGCAGCCCCGACAGAAACACCATATATTTT
TRBD1,TRBV28,-,TRBJ2-2,CASSPDRGRIGELFF,TGTGCCAGCAGCCCTGACAGGGGGCGTATCGGGGAGCTGTTTTTT
TRBD1,TRBV7-2,-,TRBJ1-1,CASSRQGNTEAFF,TGTGCCAGCAGCCGACAGGGGAACACTGAAGCTTTCTTT
TRBD1,TRBV6-5,-,TRBJ2-3,CASSQLKGAGDTQYF,TGTGCCAGCAGTCAACTCAAGGGGGCGGGAGATACGCAGTATTTT
TRBD2,TRBV5-1,-,TRBJ2-3,CASSTLAGSTDTQYF,TGCGCCAGCAGCACTCTAGCGGGATCAACAGATACGCAGTATTTT
-,TRBV6-5,-,TRBJ1-4,CASSLWGSTNEKLFF,TGTGCCAGCAGTTTGTGGGGCTCTACTAATGAAAAACTGTTTTTT
-,TRBV30,-,TRBJ2-5,CAWGDQGQETQYF,TGTGCCTGGGGGGATCAGGGACAAGAGACCCAGTACTTC
TRBD1,TRBV19,-,TRBJ1-5,CASSIRKGQGSFSNQPQHF,TGTGCCAGTAGTATCCGGAAGGGACAGGGAAGTTTCAGCAATCAGCCCCAGCATTTT
TRBD2,TRBV11-2,-,TRBJ2-1,CASSLRPLAGGPDEQFF,TGTGCCAGCAGCTTGCGCCCACTAGCGGGAGGGCCAGATGAGCAGTTCTTC
TRBD2,TRBV27,-,TRBJ2-7,CAARRGGLAGGFHEQYF,TGTGCCGCCAGACGTGGGGGGCTAGCGGGAGGATTCCACGAGCAGTACTTC
-,TRBV6-6,-,TRBJ1-1,CASSLVGLNTEAFF,TGTGCCAGCAGCCTAGTGGGGCTGAACACTGAAGCTTTCTTT
-,TRBV5-1,once,TRBJ2-7,CASSLSTGTGEQYF,TGCGCCAGCAGCTTGTCGACAGGTACGGGCGAGCAGTACTTC
-,TRBV30,-,TRBJ1-5,CAWNGGLDQPQHF,TGTGCCTGGAACGGGGGGTTAGACCAGCCCCAGCATTTT
-,TRBV6-5,-,TRBJ2-2,CASSPSTANTGELFF,TGTGCCAGCAGCCCCTCTACTGCGAACACCGGGGAGCTGTTTTTT